The rows below give T cell receptor beta chains drawn from one sample of a study of chemoradiotherapy in HPV16-positive cancers. The assay was immunoSEQ multiplex PCR, and TCRdb's table has in-frame clones only and misses some. The sample yields 510 or so clones, roughly 90% seen once. The sequences come from tumor tissue, collected from a patient who underwent chemoradiotherapy. The receptors stem from a human donor with HPV-associated anogenital cancer. The conserved cysteine and the conserved F or W are not part of the CDR3 here.

TRBV6-1,ASTGIPDRTF
TRBV28,ASTLTGTLAPGNQPQH
TRBV30,AGITGVESPLH
TRBV19,ASSMMGGAGELF
TRBV18,ASSPQVIISGANVLT
TRBV11-3,ASSLKGADARQPQH
TRBV2,ASSVGGEAYNEQF
TRBV19,ASSIEGYTGELF
TRBV5-6,ASSTGTAEGYT
TRBV15,ATSREEGDGYT
TRBV5-1,ASSEDRVPYEQY
TRBV7-9,ASSLATGETEAF
TRBV9,ASSVGWGRHEQY
TRBV6-6,ATIPPGRYEQY
TRBV4-1,ASSLSPAHEQY
TRBV7-3,ASSSSQGARTEAF
TRBV7-2,ASSLGLAGFRETQY
TRBV4-3,ASSQDSSRNSPLH
TRBV27,ARTEGRGAGDEQY
TRBV11-2,ASSLGSGTEAF
TRBV9,ASQGQGGEKLF
TRBV28,ASSLRGRYYGYT
TRBV7-9,ASSPGGVETQY
TRBV5-4,ASSRPGQQETQY
TRBV2,ASLIGYGAHLGGTEAF
TRBV5-5,ASSVMRGDTQY
TRBV6-6,ASSSPGLGEQF